These 18 T cell receptor beta chains came from one sample sequenced in a study of CD8 T cells in ankylosing spondylitis. For these TCRs, the target antigens are not known. TCRdb reprocessed the 5' RACE reads via MiXCR and lists one record per CDR3 protein. Of 390,000 or so distinct CDR3 sequences listed, 20% to 25% are singletons. Study-wide findings and caveats: It appeared that ankylosing spondylitis blood was characterized by a TCR beta motif of under ten highly homologous variants.

The sample comprised blood, either unsorted or a sorted T cell fraction (not recorded which). Every receptor here comes from a male donor with ankylosing spondylitis.

This clonotype turned up a few times. The CDR3 region has the DNA TGTGCCAGCAGCGGGACTAGTTACCACGAGCAGTACTTC. This codes for CASSGTSYHEQYF. This rearrangement joins TRBV7-2 to TRBJ2-7; 8 bases line up with TRBD2. The CDR3 covers 13 residues. CDR1 is SGHTA and CDR2 is FQGNSA in the germline V gene. With V trimmed by 5 bases and J by 5 bases, 5 bases remained unmatched.

There are a few counts of this clonotype. The chain is built from TRBV12-3 or TRBV12-4 and TRBJ2-1; the D gene could be TRBD1 or TRBD2 (5 bases each). There are 13 residues in the CDR3. The V gene lost 0 bases and the J gene lost 9 bases, with 9 bases spanning the gap. In nucleotides, the CDR3 is TGTGCCAGCAGTTTAGCGGGGCGGGCTGAGCAGTTCTTC. It specifies CASSLAGRAEQFF.

The chain uses TRBV29-1 and TRBJ1-1, with D perhaps matching TRBD1 (6 bases). Germline CDR1 SQVTM, CDR2 ANQGSEA. Trimming took off 4 bases at V and 2 bases at J, with 14 bases between the two ends. The CDR3 has 14 amino acids. The CDR3 region is CSVGARQANTEAFF. CDR3 nucleotides: TGCAGCGTTGGGGCGAGACAGGCAAACACTGAAGCTTTCTTT.

Only a few counts were recorded for this clonotype. V gene TRBV12-3 or TRBV12-4 combines with J gene TRBJ2-1; D perhaps matches TRBD2 (5 bases). The CDR3 spans 13 residues. The ends were cut back, 6 bases at V and 6 bases at J, with 12 bases in the middle. The CDR3 nucleotides read TGTGCCAGCAGCCAAAACCTAGCCAATGAGCAGTTCTTC. This translates into CASSQNLANEQFF.

V gene TRBV6-1 combines with J gene TRBJ1-4; 7 bases line up with TRBD1. CDR1 is MNHNS and CDR2 is SASEGT in the germline V gene. V lost 6 bases and J lost 3; bases outside the gene matches: 1. The CDR3 sequence is 13 residues long. In DNA form, the CDR3 reads TGTGCCAGCAGCAGGGGGGCTAATGAAAAACTGTTTTTT. It translates to CASSRGANEKLFF.

The genes are TRBV20-1 and TRBJ2-7; the match to TRBD2 covers 12 bases. Losses at the gene ends were 4 bases for V and 9 bases for J; bases not matched to a gene: 16. In germline, CDR1 is DFQATT, CDR2 SNEGSKA (reference sequence). The CDR3 extends over 16 amino acids. CDR3 sequence reads: CSANPPLAGGPLGQYF. For the CDR3, the DNA is TGCAGTGCTAATCCCCCACTAGCGGGAGGCCCCTTGGGGCAGTACTTC.

This sequence joins TRBV20-1 and TRBJ1-1; perhaps TRBD1 as D (5 bases). CDR1 and CDR2 from the germline V gene are DFQATT and SNEGSKA (reference sequence). V lost 3 bases, J lost 4 bases, and 9 bases lay in between. This CDR3 region has 12 residues. CDR3 sequence reads: CSARFQGTEAFF. Here the CDR3 DNA reads TGCAGTGCTAGGTTTCAGGGCACTGAAGCTTTCTTT.

The chain employs TRBV7-7 and TRBJ2-3, with 8 nucleotides matching TRBD1. Germline trimming cut 5 bases from V and 6 bases from J; bases unmatched to any gene: 7. The germline gives CDR1 SSHAT, CDR2 FNYEAQ (reference sequence). CDR3 length: 14 residues. The DNA of the CDR3 is TGTGCCAGCAGCCGGGACAGGTCCGCCGATACGCAGTATTTT. It is translated as CASSRDRSADTQYF. The full variable domain, rest sourced from reference TRBV7-7 and TRBJ2-3, is GAGVSQSPRYKVTKRGQDVTLRCDPISSHATLYWYQQALGQGPEFLTYFNYEAQPDKSGLPSDRFSAERPEGSISTLTIQRTEQRDSAMYRCASSRDRSADTQYFGPGTRLTVL.

This clonotype has more than one count but fewer than ten. The J gene is TRBJ2-3, the V gene TRBV6-1; D is unclear. The CDR3 has 15 amino acids. The ends were cut back, 2 bases at V and 0 bases at J, with 9 bases in the middle. CDR1 is MNHNS, CDR2 SASEGT, per germline. CDR3 loop: CASSELPTSTDTQYF. The CDR3, as DNA: TGTGCCAGCAGTGAATTGCCAACTAGCACAGATACGCAGTATTTT.

The chain joins TRBV6-5 to TRBJ2-2; 12 nucleotides agree with TRBD1. This CDR3 contains 18 residues. Germline V gives CDR1 MNHEY, CDR2 SVGAGI. Trimming took 1 base from V and 4 from J; bases not matched to a gene: 7. The CDR3 coding sequence is TGTGCCAGCAGTTACTTAGGGACAGGGGGCTTTGTCACCGGGGAGCTGTTTTTT. Translated: CASSYLGTGGFVTGELFF.

This clonotype was picked up a small number of times. The V gene is TRBV6-2 or TRBV6-3, the J gene TRBJ2-7; 10 bases map to TRBD2. CDR1 and CDR2 from the germline V gene are MNHEY and SVGEGT. The CDR3 contains 16 residues. V lost 5 bases and J lost 0; bases outside the gene matches: 7. Here the CDR3 reads CASSKKLAGTSYEQYF. CDR3 nucleotide sequence: TGTGCCAGCAGTAAAAAACTAGCGGGAACCTCCTACGAGCAGTACTTC.

The chain carries TRBV12-5 and TRBJ2-7, with 11 nucleotides matching TRBD2. The J segment lost 3 bases and the V segment lost 0 bases, leaving 7 bases of the junction unmatched. Germline V gene lookup returns CDR1 LGHNT and CDR2 FRNRAP. The CDR3 totals 17 residues. CDR3 sequence reads: CASGLVHETSGIYEQYF. The CDR3 bases are TGTGCTAGTGGTTTGGTACACGAGACTAGCGGGATCTACGAGCAGTACTTC. Full variable domain (outside the CDR3, taken from reference TRBV12-5 and TRBJ2-7): DARVTQTPRHKVTEMGQEVTMRCQPILGHNTVFWYRQTMMQGLELLAYFRNRAPLDDSGMPKDRFSAEMPDATLATLKIQPSEPRDSAVYFCASGLVHETSGIYEQYFGPGTRLTVT.

This chain joins TRBV6-5 and TRBJ2-5; D not resolved. Germline V gene data show CDR1 as MNHEY and CDR2 as SVGAGI. The CDR3 runs 13 residues. V was trimmed by 4 bases and J by 3 bases, leaving 9 bases between them. The CDR3 DNA is TGTGCCAGCAGTTGGCAGGCCGAAGAGACCCAGTACTTC. Protein: CASSWQAEETQYF.

The genes are TRBV7-9 and TRBJ2-7, with a weak D call TRBD2 (5 bases). Germline V CDR1 and CDR2: SEHNR, FQNEAQ (reference sequence). Between the trimmed V and J ends, which lost 2 bases and 4 bases, there was a span of 12 bases. The CDR3 loop spans 14 amino acids. Here the CDR3 DNA reads TGTGCCAGCAGCTTACCGCCCCCGGGGTACGAGCAGTACTTC. Amino acids: CASSLPPPGYEQYF.

This chain links TRBV10-3 with TRBJ2-5, with 8 bases lining up with TRBD2. V shed 4 bases, J shed 4 bases, and the junction held 26 bases outside the gene matches. The CDR3 is 21 amino acids. Germline V gene lookup returns CDR1 ENHRY and CDR2 SYGVKD. The CDR3 is CAISGPREIQRETLPLETQYF. For the CDR3, the DNA is TGTGCCATCAGTGGCCCTCGCGAGATCCAGCGGGAGACCCTCCCCCTAGAGACCCAGTACTTC.

This clonotype has ten or more counts. This chain joins TRBV12-3 or TRBV12-4 and TRBJ2-1, with 7 positions matching TRBD1. The V segment lost 6 bases and the J segment 4 bases; nucleotides outside the gene matches: 6. The CDR3 is 14 amino acids. The CDR3 DNA sequence: TGTGCCAGCAGCCTCGGGGACAGTTACAATGAGCAGTTCTTC. Translated, it gives CASSLGDSYNEQFF.

This clonotype was counted a few times. CDR3 DNA sequence: TGCGCCAGCAAGGATGGAGGTACCTCCCAGGTGGAGACCCAGTACTTC. Translation gives CASKDGGTSQVETQYF. The chain recombines TRBV5-1 with TRBJ2-5; TRBD2 might be the D (5 bases). Trimming pared 6 bases from V and 5 bases from J, leaving 23 bases between. This CDR3 has 16 amino acids. Per germline, CDR1 SGHRS and CDR2 YFSETQ. Variable domain in full (rest from reference TRBV5-1 and TRBJ2-5): KAGVTQTPRYLIKTRGQQVTLSCSPISGHRSVSWYQQTPGQGLQFLFEYFSETQRNKGNFPGRFSGRQFSNSRSEMNVSTLELGDSALYLCASKDGGTSQVETQYFGPGTRLLVL.

This clonotype appeared a few times. V usage is TRBV14 and J usage is TRBJ2-7, with D possibly TRBD2 on 6 matching bases. The V end was cut by 2 bases, the J end by 3 bases, with 14 bases between. This CDR3 has 15 residues. In germline, CDR1 is SGHDN, CDR2 FVKESK. CDR3 DNA: TGTGCCAGCAGCCAAAAAGGCCGGCGGGGCTACGAGCAGTACTTC. Its translation: CASSQKGRRGYEQYF. The whole variable domain, filled in from reference TRBV14 and TRBJ2-7, reads EAGVTQFPSHSVIEKGQTVTLRCDPISGHDNLYWYRRVMGKEIKFLLHFVKESKQDESGMPNNRFLAERTGGTYSTLKVQPAELEDSGVYFCASSQKGRRGYEQYFGPGTRLTVT.